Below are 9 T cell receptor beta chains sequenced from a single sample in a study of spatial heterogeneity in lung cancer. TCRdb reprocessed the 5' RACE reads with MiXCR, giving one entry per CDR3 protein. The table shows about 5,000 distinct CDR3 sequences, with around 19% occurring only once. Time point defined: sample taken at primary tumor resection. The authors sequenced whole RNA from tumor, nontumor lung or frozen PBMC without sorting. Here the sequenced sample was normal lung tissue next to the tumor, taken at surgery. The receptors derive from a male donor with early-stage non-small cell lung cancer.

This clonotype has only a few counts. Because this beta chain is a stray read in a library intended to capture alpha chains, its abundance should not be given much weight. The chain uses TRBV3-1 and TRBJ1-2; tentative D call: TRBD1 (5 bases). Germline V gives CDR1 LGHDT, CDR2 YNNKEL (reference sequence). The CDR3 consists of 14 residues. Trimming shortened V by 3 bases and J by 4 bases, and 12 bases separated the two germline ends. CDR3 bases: TGTGCCAGCAGCCACGCCGGGGCCGCCTATGGCTACACCTTC. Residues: CASSHAGAAYGYTF.

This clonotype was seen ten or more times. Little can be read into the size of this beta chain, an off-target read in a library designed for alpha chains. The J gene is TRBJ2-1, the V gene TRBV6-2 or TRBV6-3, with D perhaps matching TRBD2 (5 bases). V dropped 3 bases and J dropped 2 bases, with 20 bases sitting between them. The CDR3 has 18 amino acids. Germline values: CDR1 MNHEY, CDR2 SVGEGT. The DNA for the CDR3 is TGTGCCAGCAGTTATTCGGGCGGGCAGGCGGCAACCTACAATGAGCAGTTCTTC. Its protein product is CASSYSGGQAATYNEQFF.

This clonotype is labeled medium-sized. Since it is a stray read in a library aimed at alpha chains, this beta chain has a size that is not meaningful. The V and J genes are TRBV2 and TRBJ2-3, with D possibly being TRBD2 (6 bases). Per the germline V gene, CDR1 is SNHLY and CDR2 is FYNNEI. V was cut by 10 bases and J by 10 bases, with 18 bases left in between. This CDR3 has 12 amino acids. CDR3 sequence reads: CAIFLGEDPQYF. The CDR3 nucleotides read TGTGCCATATTTCTTGGGGAGGATCCGCAGTATTTT.

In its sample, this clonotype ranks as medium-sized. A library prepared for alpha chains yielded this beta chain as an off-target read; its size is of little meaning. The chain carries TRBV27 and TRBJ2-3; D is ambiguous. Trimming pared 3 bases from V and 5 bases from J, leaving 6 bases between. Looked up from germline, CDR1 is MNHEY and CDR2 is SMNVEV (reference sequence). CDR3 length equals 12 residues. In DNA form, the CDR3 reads TGTGCCAGCAGTTTTCATCAAGATACGCAGTATTTT. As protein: CASSFHQDTQYF.

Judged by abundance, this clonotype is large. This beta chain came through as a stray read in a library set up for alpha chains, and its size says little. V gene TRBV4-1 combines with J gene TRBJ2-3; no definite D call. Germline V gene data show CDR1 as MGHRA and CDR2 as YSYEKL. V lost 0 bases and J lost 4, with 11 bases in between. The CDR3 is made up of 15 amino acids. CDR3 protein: CASSQDPDPADTQYF. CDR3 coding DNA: TGCGCCAGCAGCCAAGACCCGGATCCCGCAGATACGCAGTATTTT.

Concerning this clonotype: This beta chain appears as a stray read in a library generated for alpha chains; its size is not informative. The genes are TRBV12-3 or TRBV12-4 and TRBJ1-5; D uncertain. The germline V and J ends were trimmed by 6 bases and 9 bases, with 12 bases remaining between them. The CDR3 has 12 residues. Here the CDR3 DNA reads TGTGCCAGCAGATCCCCAACCTCGCCCCAGCATTTT. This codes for CASRSPTSPQHF.

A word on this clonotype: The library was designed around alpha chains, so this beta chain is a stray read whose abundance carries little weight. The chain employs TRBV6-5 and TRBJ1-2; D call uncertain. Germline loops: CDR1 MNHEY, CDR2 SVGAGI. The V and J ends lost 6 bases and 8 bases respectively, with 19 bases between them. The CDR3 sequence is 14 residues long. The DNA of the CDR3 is TGTGCCAGCAGACCCGATTCGACCAGGAAGGGCTACACCTTC. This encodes CASRPDSTRKGYTF.

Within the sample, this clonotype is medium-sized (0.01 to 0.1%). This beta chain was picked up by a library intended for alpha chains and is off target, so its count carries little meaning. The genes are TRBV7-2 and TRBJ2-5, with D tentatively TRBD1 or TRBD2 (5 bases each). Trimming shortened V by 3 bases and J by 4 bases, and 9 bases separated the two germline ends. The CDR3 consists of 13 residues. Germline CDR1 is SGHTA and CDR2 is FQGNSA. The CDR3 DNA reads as TGTGCCAGCAGCTTGAGGGGCCGAGAGACCCAGTACTTC. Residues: CASSLRGRETQYF.

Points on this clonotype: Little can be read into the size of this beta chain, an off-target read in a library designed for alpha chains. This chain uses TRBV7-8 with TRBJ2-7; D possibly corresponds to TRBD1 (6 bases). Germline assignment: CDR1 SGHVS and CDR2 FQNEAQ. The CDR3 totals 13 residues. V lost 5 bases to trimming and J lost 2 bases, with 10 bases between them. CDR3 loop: CASSRTDAYEQYF. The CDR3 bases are TGTGCCAGCAGCCGGACAGATGCCTACGAGCAGTACTTC.